These 32 T cell receptor beta chains share one sample of origin, sequenced in a study of beta chain features in type 1 diabetes. What was sequenced were expressed TCRB transcripts, since all of the isolated RNA had been reverse transcribed. Using immunoSEQ multiplex PCR, the repertoire was profiled, and TCRdb retains in-frame clones only, with some absent. The table lists under 400,000 clones, about 20% of them singletons. Sequencing was done on a sample of naive CD4+ T cells from blood. The receptors derive from a woman younger than 35 in good health.

The table lists this clone with a few counts. The chain carries TRBV6-6 and TRBJ1-1, with 9 bases aligning to TRBD1. The germline gives CDR1 MNHNY, CDR2 SVGAGI (reference sequence). The CDR3 has 14 amino acids. V shed 6 bases and J 4 bases; nucleotides not matched to a gene: 6. The CDR3 nucleotides are TGTGCCAGCAGACGCGACAGGGGGGCCACTGAAGCTTTCTTT. Its protein product is CASRRDRGATEAFF.

This clone was found a few times. This chain's CDR3 is CATSVGTGTSYEQYF. The DNA for the CDR3 is TGTGCCACCAGCGTCGGGACAGGGACCTCCTACGAGCAGTACTTC. The chain carries TRBV15 and TRBJ2-7; 9 bases align to TRBD1. This CDR3 is 15 amino acids long. Germline values: CDR1 LNHNV, CDR2 YYDKDF (reference sequence). Losses at the gene ends were 5 bases for V and 0 bases for J; bases not matched to a gene: 5.

The chain couples TRBV7-8 to TRBJ1-2; 9 positions match TRBD1. The germline gives CDR1 SGHVS, CDR2 FQNEAQ. CDR3 length equals 17 residues. The trim removed 1 base at V and 5 bases at J, leaving 11 bases unmatched. CDR3 bases: TGTGCCAGCAGCTTAGGTGTGGGACAGGGTTGGAATTATGGCTACACCTTC. This sequence encodes CASSLGVGQGWNYGYTF.

This clone was observed a few times. The CDR3 loop is CASNLRDRVDYGYTF. CDR3 sequence (DNA): TGTGCCAGCAATCTCCGGGACAGGGTAGACTATGGCTACACCTTC. The V gene is TRBV5-6, the J gene TRBJ1-2, with 9 bases identical to TRBD1. This CDR3 region has 15 residues. V dropped 6 bases and J dropped 3; count of bases not matched to a gene: 9. The germline CDR1 and CDR2 sequences are SGHDT and YYEEEE.

This clone has a handful of counts. The genes are TRBV18 and TRBJ1-1; the D gene is possibly TRBD1 (6 bases). CDR1 KGHSH and CDR2 LQKENI come from the germline V gene. The CDR3 consists of 15 residues. The V and J ends lost 3 bases and 0 bases respectively, with 11 bases between them. CDR3 sequence (DNA): TGTGCCAGCTCACCGGGAGGGGGTCTGAACACTGAAGCTTTCTTT. Encoded protein: CASSPGGGLNTEAFF.

This clone was counted between two and nine times. The chain couples TRBV5-1 to TRBJ2-7, with a tentative D call TRBD2 (5 bases). The CDR3 consists of 15 residues. Germline V lookup: CDR1 SGHRS, CDR2 YFSETQ. Trimming left V 0 bases short and J 7 bases short, with 17 bases between. CDR3 protein: CASSLVPAGTWEQYF. DNA for the CDR3: TGCGCCAGCAGCTTGGTTCCGGCGGGTACATGGGAGCAGTACTTC.

The rearrangement uses TRBV30 and TRBJ1-1; TRBD1 matches at 11 bases. The CDR3 has 14 amino acids. The germline gives CDR1 GTSNPN, CDR2 SVGIG (reference sequence). V was pared by 1 base and J by 5 bases, with 3 bases of the junction left unmatched. The CDR3 DNA sequence: TGTGCCTGGAGTGCCGGGACAGGGGGAACTGAAGCTTTCTTT. It encodes CAWSAGTGGTEAFF.

The rearrangement uses TRBV11-2 and TRBJ2-5, with D tentatively TRBD1 (5 bases). CDR1 SGHAT and CDR2 FQNNGV come from the germline V gene. The CDR3 covers 14 residues. V was cut by 5 bases and J by 7 bases, with 17 bases left in between. The CDR3 is CASSPLTGVGTQYF. DNA for the CDR3: TGTGCCAGCAGCCCTCTTACAGGAGTGGGGACCCAGTACTTC.

This chain uses TRBV11-1 with TRBJ1-1, with D perhaps TRBD1 (6 bases). With 6 bases removed from V and 3 bases from J, the gap between germline ends came to 11 bases. CDR1 is SGHAT and CDR2 is FQDESV in the germline V gene (reference sequence). CDR3 length: 13 amino acids. The CDR3 loop reads CASRVQGDTEAFF. The CDR3 DNA follows: TGTGCCAGCAGGGTACAGGGTGACACTGAAGCTTTCTTT.

This clone showed up just once. DNA for the CDR3: TGTGCCAGCAGCGTAGGGGGAGCAACTAACTATGGCTACACCTTC. This translates into CASSVGGATNYGYTF. The chain combines TRBV9 with TRBJ1-2; D not resolved. The CDR3 is made up of 15 amino acids. V gave up 0 bases and J gave up 0 bases, with 9 bases separating them. Germline loops: CDR1 SGDLS, CDR2 YYNGEE.

This chain uses TRBV7-2 with TRBJ1-6; TRBD1 aligns across 9 bases. Germline trimming cut 10 bases from V and 7 bases from J; bases unmatched to any gene: 5. The CDR3 has 13 amino acids. Germline V gene sequence: CDR1 SGHTA, CDR2 FQGNSA. The CDR3 nucleotides are TGTGCCACCTTAGACAGGGGGAATTCACCCCTCCACTTT. It yields the protein CATLDRGNSPLHF.

CDR3 bases: TGCGCCAGCAGCTTGGGGGTACAGGGGAACACTGAAGCTTTCTTT. Translation: CASSLGVQGNTEAFF. This chain connects TRBV5-1 to TRBJ1-1, with D perhaps TRBD1 (6 bases). Germline lookup yields CDR1 SGHRS and CDR2 YFSETQ. Trimming pared 0 bases from V and 1 base from J, leaving 10 bases between. The CDR3 covers 15 residues. Using reference TRBV5-1 and TRBJ1-1 for the parts outside the CDR3, the full variable domain is KAGVTQTPRYLIKTRGQQVTLSCSPISGHRSVSWYQQTPGQGLQFLFEYFSETQRNKGNFPGRFSGRQFSNSRSEMNVSTLELGDSALYLCASSLGVQGNTEAFFGQGTRLTVV.

The V and J genes are TRBV19 and TRBJ1-2; perhaps TRBD1 as D (5 bases). The CDR3 spans 13 residues. Germline V lookup: CDR1 LNHDA, CDR2 SQIVND (reference sequence). V was pared by 1 base and J by 7 bases, with 10 bases between. As DNA, the CDR3 is TGTGCCAGTAGTATAGCGCAGGGAGGTGGCTACACCTTC. Translation: CASSIAQGGGYTF. The full variable domain, with the rest looked up from reference TRBV19 and TRBJ1-2, is DGGITQSPKYLFRKEGQNVTLSCEQNLNHDAMYWYRQDPGQGLRLIYYSQIVNDFQKGDIAEGYSVSREKKESFPLTVTSAQKNPTAFYLCASSIAQGGGYTFGSGTRLTVV.

This clone was seen more than once but under ten times. The chain recombines TRBV30 with TRBJ1-2; D is possibly TRBD1 (6 bases). This CDR3 has 13 amino acids. V was clipped by 0 bases and J by 4 bases, with 9 bases between them. Per germline, CDR1 GTSNPN and CDR2 SVGIG (reference sequence). CDR3 loop: CAWSVGGSYGYTF. The CDR3 bases are TGTGCCTGGAGTGTAGGGGGAAGCTATGGCTACACCTTC.

The sample holds a few counts of this clone. This chain links TRBV2 with TRBJ2-1; possibly TRBD2 for D (5 bases). Germline lookup yields CDR1 SNHLY and CDR2 FYNNEI. The ends were cut back, 1 base at V and 8 bases at J, with 9 bases in the middle. The CDR3 covers 13 residues. The CDR3 DNA reads as TGTGCCAGCAGTGAAGGAGGGATCGATGAGCAGTTCTTC. It yields the protein CASSEGGIDEQFF.

The chain has TRBV30 and TRBJ1-5; D is ambiguous. Trimming took 1 base from V and 6 from J, leaving 13 bases between them. CDR3 size: 14 residues. Germline CDR1 is GTSNPN and CDR2 is SVGIG (reference sequence). The CDR3, as DNA: TGTGCCTGGAGTGGAGGGAATGTGGGTCAGCCCCAGCATTTT. It encodes CAWSGGNVGQPQHF.

This clone turned up a few times. The chain uses TRBV19 and TRBJ1-1; D is unresolved. CDR1 and CDR2 from the germline V gene are LNHDA and SQIVND (reference sequence). The germline V and J ends were trimmed by 4 bases and 6 bases, with 12 bases remaining between them. The CDR3 totals 13 residues. The CDR3: CASSTVGSAEAFF. The CDR3, as DNA: TGTGCCAGTAGTACTGTGGGTAGCGCTGAAGCTTTCTTT. The variable domain in full, completed from reference TRBV19 and TRBJ1-1, reads DGGITQSPKYLFRKEGQNVTLSCEQNLNHDAMYWYRQDPGQGLRLIYYSQIVNDFQKGDIAEGYSVSREKKESFPLTVTSAQKNPTAFYLCASSTVGSAEAFFGQGTRLTVV.

The chain joins TRBV18 to TRBJ2-7; the D gene is possibly TRBD1 (6 bases). Trimming stripped 0 bases from V and 1 base from J, with 10 bases between. The germline gives CDR1 KGHSH, CDR2 LQKENI. The CDR3 sequence is 15 residues long. CDR3 bases: TGTGCCAGCTCACCACCTAATGGACAGTCCTACGAGCAGTACTTC. Translated: CASSPPNGQSYEQYF.

The chain recombines TRBV4-3 with TRBJ1-2; TRBD1 agrees at 9 bases. The trim removed 4 bases at V and 9 bases at J, leaving 6 bases unmatched. CDR1 is LGHNA and CDR2 is YSLEER in the germline V gene. The CDR3 is 13 residues long. CDR3 residues: CASSRDRGESYTF. CDR3 nucleotide sequence: TGCGCCAGCAGCCGCGACAGGGGGGAAAGCTACACCTTC.

As concerns this clone: This sample also contains other DNA sequences that code for the same CDR3. This chain connects TRBV5-6 to TRBJ2-5; no clear D gene. The CDR3 covers 14 residues. In germline, CDR1 is SGHDT, CDR2 YYEEEE. Trimming removed 0 bases at V and 4 bases at J, with 10 bases between. The CDR3 protein is CASSLGGRGETQYF. CDR3 sequence (DNA): TGTGCCAGCAGCTTGGGAGGCAGAGGAGAGACCCAGTACTTC.

The rearrangement links TRBV18 to TRBJ1-2; no reliable D call. Germline V gene lookup returns CDR1 KGHSH and CDR2 LQKENI. V lost 3 bases, J lost 6 bases, and 8 bases lay in between. The CDR3 consists of 12 residues. CDR3 amino acids: CASSPVEDGYTF. The CDR3 DNA sequence: TGTGCCAGCTCACCGGTAGAGGATGGCTACACCTTC.

This clone was observed a few times. The chain recombines TRBV9 with TRBJ2-1; no clear D gene. V was shortened by 4 bases and J by 10 bases, with 21 bases between the two germline ends. CDR1 and CDR2 from the germline V gene are SGDLS and YYNGEE. The CDR3 is made up of 15 amino acids. The CDR3 sequence is CASSPDSARFGEQFF. In DNA, the CDR3 is TGTGCCAGCAGCCCGGATAGTGCCAGGTTCGGCGAGCAGTTCTTC.

The rearrangement uses TRBV11-3 and TRBJ2-7; 9 nucleotides match TRBD2. With 5 bases clipped from V and 5 bases from J, the junction kept 4 bases outside the gene matches. This CDR3 has 13 amino acids. The germline V gene encodes CDR1 SGHNT and CDR2 YENEEA. The CDR3 reads CASSVSGSHEQYF. Here the CDR3 DNA reads TGTGCCAGCAGCGTTAGCGGGAGCCACGAGCAGTACTTC.

The rearrangement joins TRBV9 to TRBJ2-3, with TRBD2 matching 9 bases. The CDR3 runs to 16 residues. Germline lookup yields CDR1 SGDLS and CDR2 YYNGEE. V trimming: 4 bases; J trimming: 1 base; junction bases outside the gene matches: 7. The CDR3 protein is CASSQSERGGTDTQYF. For the CDR3, the DNA is TGTGCCAGCAGCCAATCGGAGCGGGGGGGCACAGATACGCAGTATTTT.

The chain combines TRBV5-6 with TRBJ2-4; TRBD1 aligns across 8 bases. Looked up from germline, CDR1 is SGHDT and CDR2 is YYEEEE. V was pared by 4 bases and J by 7 bases, with 10 bases of the junction left unmatched. The CDR3 consists of 15 residues. The DNA for the CDR3 is TGTGCCAGCAGCCCTGGGAGACAGGGGAGGAACATTCAGTACTTC. Its protein product is CASSPGRQGRNIQYF.

The rearrangement links TRBV5-4 to TRBJ2-7, with 10 bases fitting TRBD1. Per germline, CDR1 SGHNT and CDR2 YYREEE (reference sequence). V lost 4 bases and J lost 7; bases outside the gene matches: 8. The CDR3 is 14 residues long. The CDR3: CASSRGTGEGEQYF. The DNA for the CDR3 is TGTGCCAGCAGCCGCGGGACAGGGGAAGGGGAGCAGTACTTC.

Points on this clone: Other DNA sequences of this sample code for an identical CDR3. V usage is TRBV30 and J usage is TRBJ1-1, with no clear D. Germline CDR1 and CDR2: GTSNPN and SVGIG (reference sequence). The CDR3 runs 12 residues. Trimming took 3 bases from V and 3 from J, leaving 8 bases between them. CDR3 region: CAWSRGHTEAFF. Here the CDR3 DNA reads TGTGCCTGGAGCCGCGGGCACACTGAAGCTTTCTTT.

This rearrangement joins TRBV6-5 to TRBJ2-1; D remains unclear. Germline V gene data show CDR1 as MNHEY and CDR2 as SVGAGI. Trimming left V 2 bases short and J 2 bases short, with 10 bases between. The CDR3 extends over 15 amino acids. CDR3 bases: TGTGCCAGCAGTTACGAAGTAGTTACCTACAATGAGCAGTTCTTC. Its protein product is CASSYEVVTYNEQFF.

In its sample, this clone was seen a few times. The rearrangement links TRBV30 to TRBJ2-7, with D maybe TRBD2 (6 bases). V was pared by 5 bases and J by 5 bases, with 19 bases between. Germline CDR1 is GTSNPN and CDR2 is SVGIG (reference sequence). This CDR3 has 14 amino acids. CDR3 sequence (DNA): TGTGCCTGGCAAGAGGGCGGGAATCGGAACGAGCAGTACTTC. Its protein is CAWQEGGNRNEQYF.

The chain combines TRBV5-4 with TRBJ2-5; D might be TRBD2 (5 bases). The germline V gene encodes CDR1 SGHNT and CDR2 YYREEE (reference sequence). The CDR3 spans 13 residues. V was cut by 1 base and J by 7 bases, with 11 bases left in between. The CDR3 is CASSLMRDATQYF. CDR3 DNA sequence: TGTGCCAGCAGCTTGATGAGGGATGCGACCCAGTACTTC.

The rearrangement uses TRBV5-1 and TRBJ1-1, with 7 bases aligning to TRBD1. The CDR3 spans 15 residues. Trimming at V came to 0 bases and at J to 5 bases, leaving 7 bases not matched to a gene. The germline V gene encodes CDR1 SGHRS and CDR2 YFSETQ. The CDR3 nucleotides are TGCGCCAGCAGCTTGGAAGTCCGCAGGGGGACTGAAGCTTTCTTT. It encodes CASSLEVRRGTEAFF.

Notes on this clone: The same CDR3 also results from other DNA sequences found in this sample. The chain combines TRBV5-1 with TRBJ2-1; D gene ambiguous. The CDR3 sequence is 12 residues long. Germline assignment: CDR1 SGHRS and CDR2 YFSETQ. V was shortened by 0 bases and J by 9 bases, with 7 bases between the two germline ends. CDR3 residues: CASSLVAREQFF. Written as DNA, the CDR3 is TGCGCCAGCAGCTTGGTAGCTCGTGAGCAGTTCTTC.